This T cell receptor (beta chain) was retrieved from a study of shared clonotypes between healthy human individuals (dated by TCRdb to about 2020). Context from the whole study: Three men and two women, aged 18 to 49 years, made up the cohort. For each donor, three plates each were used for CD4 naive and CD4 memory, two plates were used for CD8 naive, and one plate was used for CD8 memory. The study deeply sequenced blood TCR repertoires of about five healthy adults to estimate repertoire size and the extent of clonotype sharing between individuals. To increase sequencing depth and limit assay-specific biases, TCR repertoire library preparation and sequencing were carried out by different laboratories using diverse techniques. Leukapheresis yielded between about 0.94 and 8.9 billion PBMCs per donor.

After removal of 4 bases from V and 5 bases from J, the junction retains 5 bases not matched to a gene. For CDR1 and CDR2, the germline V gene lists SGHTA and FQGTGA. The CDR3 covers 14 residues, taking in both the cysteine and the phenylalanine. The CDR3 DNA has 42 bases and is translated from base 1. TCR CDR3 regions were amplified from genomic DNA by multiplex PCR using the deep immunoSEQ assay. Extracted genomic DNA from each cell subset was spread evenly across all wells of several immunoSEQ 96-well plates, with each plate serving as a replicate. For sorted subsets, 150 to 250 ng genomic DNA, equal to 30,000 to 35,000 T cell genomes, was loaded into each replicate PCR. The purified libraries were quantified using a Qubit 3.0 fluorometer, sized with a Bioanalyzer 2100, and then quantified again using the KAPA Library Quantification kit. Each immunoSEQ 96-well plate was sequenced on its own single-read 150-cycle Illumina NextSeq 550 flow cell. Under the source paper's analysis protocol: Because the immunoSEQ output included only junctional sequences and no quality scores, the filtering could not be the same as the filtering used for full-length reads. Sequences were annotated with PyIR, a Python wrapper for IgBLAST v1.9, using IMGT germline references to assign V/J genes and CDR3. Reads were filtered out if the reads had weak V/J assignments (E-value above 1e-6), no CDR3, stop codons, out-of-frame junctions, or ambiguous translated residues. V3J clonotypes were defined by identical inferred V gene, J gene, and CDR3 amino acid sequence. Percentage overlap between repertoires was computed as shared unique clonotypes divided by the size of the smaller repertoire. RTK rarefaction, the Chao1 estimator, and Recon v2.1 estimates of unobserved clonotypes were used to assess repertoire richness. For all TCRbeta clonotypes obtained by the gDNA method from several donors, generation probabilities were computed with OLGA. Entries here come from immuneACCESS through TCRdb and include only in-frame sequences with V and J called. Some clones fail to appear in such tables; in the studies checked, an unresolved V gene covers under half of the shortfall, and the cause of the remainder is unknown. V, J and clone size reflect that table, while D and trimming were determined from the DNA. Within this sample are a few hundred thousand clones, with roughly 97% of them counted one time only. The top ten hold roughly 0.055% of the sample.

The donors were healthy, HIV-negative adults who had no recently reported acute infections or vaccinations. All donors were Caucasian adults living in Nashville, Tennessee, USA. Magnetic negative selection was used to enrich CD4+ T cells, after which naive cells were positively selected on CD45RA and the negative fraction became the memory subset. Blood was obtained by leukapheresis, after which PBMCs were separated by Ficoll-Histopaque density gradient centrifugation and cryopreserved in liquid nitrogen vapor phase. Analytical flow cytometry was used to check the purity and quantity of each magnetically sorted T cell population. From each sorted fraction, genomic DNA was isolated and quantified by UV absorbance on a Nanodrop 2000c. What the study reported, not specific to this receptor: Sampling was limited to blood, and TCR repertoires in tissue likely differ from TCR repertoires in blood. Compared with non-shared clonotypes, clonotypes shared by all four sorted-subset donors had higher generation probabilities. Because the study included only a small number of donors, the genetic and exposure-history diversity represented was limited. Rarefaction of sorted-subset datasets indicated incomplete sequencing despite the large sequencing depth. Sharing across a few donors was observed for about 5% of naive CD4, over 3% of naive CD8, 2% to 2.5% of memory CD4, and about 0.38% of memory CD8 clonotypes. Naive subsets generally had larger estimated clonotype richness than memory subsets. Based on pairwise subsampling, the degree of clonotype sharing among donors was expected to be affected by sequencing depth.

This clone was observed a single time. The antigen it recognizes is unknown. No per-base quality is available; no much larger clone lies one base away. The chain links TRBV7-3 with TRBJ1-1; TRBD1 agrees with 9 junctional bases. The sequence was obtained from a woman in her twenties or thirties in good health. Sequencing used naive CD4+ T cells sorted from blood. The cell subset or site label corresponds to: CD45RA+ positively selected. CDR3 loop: CASSSGQGSTEAFF. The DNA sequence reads TGTGCCAGCAGCTCCGGACAGGGGAGTACTGAAGCTTTCTTT.